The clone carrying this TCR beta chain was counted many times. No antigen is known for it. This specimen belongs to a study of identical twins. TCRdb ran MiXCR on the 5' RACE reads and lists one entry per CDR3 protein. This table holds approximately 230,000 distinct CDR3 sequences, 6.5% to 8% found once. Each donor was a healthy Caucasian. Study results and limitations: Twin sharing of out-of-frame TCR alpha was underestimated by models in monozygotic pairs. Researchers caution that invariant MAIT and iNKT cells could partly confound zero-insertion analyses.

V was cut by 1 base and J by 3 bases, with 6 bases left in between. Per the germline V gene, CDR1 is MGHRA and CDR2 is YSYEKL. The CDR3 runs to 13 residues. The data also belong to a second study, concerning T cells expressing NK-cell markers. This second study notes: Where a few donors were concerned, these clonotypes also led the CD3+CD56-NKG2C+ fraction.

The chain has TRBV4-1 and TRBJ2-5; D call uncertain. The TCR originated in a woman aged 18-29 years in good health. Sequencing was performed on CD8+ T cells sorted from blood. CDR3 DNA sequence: TGCGCCAGCAGCCAAGTCGGTGAAGAGACCCAGTACTTC. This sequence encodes CASSQVGEETQYF.